This entry features one TCR beta chain sequence. The data were taken from a study of blood T cell repertoires in COVID-19. Study-wide background: The samples span acute and convalescent COVID-19 from the United States, Italy and Spain. From T cells, B-cell-depleted T cells, or PBMCs came the material, which was cDNA or gDNA.

Residents of about two dozen US areas, aged roughly 18 to 89 years, made up the participants. Original analysis: Using reference gene primer amplification, nucleated cell counts were estimated. Measured with immunoSEQ multiplex PCR; TCRdb has only the in-frame clones, and not every one. V and J calls and clone size are as listed in that table; D and trimming were resolved from the DNA. Seen here are 360,000 or so clones, roughly 86% observed once, and the top ten hold approximately 1.5%. Germline lookup yields CDR1 LNHNV and CDR2 YYDKDF (reference sequence). The CDR3 has 15 residues. Trimming stripped 5 bases from V and 4 bases from J, with 14 bases between.

This TCR was sampled from a woman aged 30 to 39 who had recovered from COVID-19. The chain recombines TRBV15 with TRBJ2-2; D possibly corresponds to TRBD2 (7 bases). Source material: PBMCs or T cells enriched from blood (not recorded which). Here the CDR3 DNA reads TGTGCCACCAGCGAGGGGGAGCGGGGCACCGGGGAGCTGTTTTTT. This sequence encodes CATSEGERGTGELFF.